These T cell receptor beta chains were read from a single sample in a study of T-cell memory formation after mild COVID-19. TCRdb reprocessed the 5' RACE reads with MiXCR, giving one entry per CDR3 protein. Of about 430,000 distinct CDR3 sequences detected, approximately 24% appear once; the ten largest clones hold around 9.5%. Sequencing input: PBMCs or a T cell subset sorted from them (not recorded which). The source of these receptors is an adult woman who had mild COVID-19 (a few samples of this study predate the infection). Cell type and time point are not known. The CDR3 runs from the conserved cysteine through the conserved F or W. The order of the fields is clone size, J gene, V gene, D gene, CDR3 protein, CDR3 DNA. D genes are given only for firm matches. Clone size is given for some rows only: seen once, a few or many times, or a class if the clone is expanded.

size: .
J: TRBJ2-3
V: TRBV6-2/TRBV6-3
D: TRBD2
CDR3: CASSYTRTLGLAGTDTQYF
DNA: TGTGCCAGCTCCTACACCAGGACCCTGGGACTAGCGGGGACAGATACGCAGTATTTT

size: .
J: TRBJ2-7
V: TRBV20-1
D: .
CDR3: CSAAQPRARIEQYF
DNA: TGCAGTGCTGCCCAGCCGAGGGCTCGGATCGAGCAGTACTTC

size: .
J: TRBJ2-2
V: TRBV3-1
D: TRBD1
CDR3: CASSFGTGTTGELFF
DNA: TGTGCCAGCAGCTTCGGGACAGGGACTACCGGGGAGCTGTTTTTT

size: few
J: TRBJ2-2
V: TRBV5-1
D: TRBD1
CDR3: CASSLAGDSTNTGELFF
DNA: TGCGCCAGCAGCTTGGCCGGGGACAGCACGAACACCGGGGAGCTGTTTTTT

size: .
J: TRBJ1-1
V: TRBV9
D: .
CDR3: CASSVGGGGNTEAFF
DNA: TGTGCCAGCAGCGTAGGGGGTGGTGGGAACACTGAAGCTTTCTTT

size: few
J: TRBJ2-5
V: TRBV18
D: TRBD2
CDR3: CASSPDSGGRETQYF
DNA: TGTGCCAGCTCACCTGACAGCGGGGGCCGAGAGACCCAGTACTTC

size: many
J: TRBJ2-5
V: TRBV5-1
D: .
CDR3: CASSLKRRETQYF
DNA: TGCGCCAGCAGCTTGAAAAGGCGAGAGACCCAGTACTTC

size: .
J: TRBJ1-2
V: TRBV12-3/TRBV12-4
D: TRBD1
CDR3: CASSPNTGGPYNYGYTF
DNA: TGTGCCAGCAGCCCCAATACAGGGGGCCCCTATAACTATGGCTACACCTTC

size: .
J: TRBJ1-2
V: TRBV25-1
D: .
CDR3: CASARDLLSGYTF
DNA: TGTGCCAGCGCCCGGGACTTACTCTCTGGCTACACCTTC

size: .
J: TRBJ2-5
V: TRBV6-6
D: TRBD2
CDR3: CASTAGVHQETQYF
DNA: TGTGCAAGCACGGCGGGGGTACACCAAGAGACCCAGTACTTC

size: .
J: TRBJ1-2
V: TRBV12-3/TRBV12-4
D: .
CDR3: CASSPESYGYTF
DNA: TGTGCCAGCAGCCCCGAGTCCTATGGCTACACCTTC

size: few
J: TRBJ2-7
V: TRBV6-2/TRBV6-3
D: TRBD2
CDR3: CASSLSRSGLAGSAYEQYF
DNA: TGTGCCAGCAGTTTATCCCGGTCGGGACTAGCGGGGAGCGCCTACGAGCAGTACTTC